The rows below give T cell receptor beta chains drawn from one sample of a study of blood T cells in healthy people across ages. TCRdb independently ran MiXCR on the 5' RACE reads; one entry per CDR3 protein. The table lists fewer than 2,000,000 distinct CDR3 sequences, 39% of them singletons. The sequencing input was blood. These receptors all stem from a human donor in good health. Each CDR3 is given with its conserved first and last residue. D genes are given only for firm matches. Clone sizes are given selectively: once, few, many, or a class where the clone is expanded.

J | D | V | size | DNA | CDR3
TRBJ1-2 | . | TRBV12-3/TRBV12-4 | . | TGTGCCAGCAGCGGCCCTGGGCTCCCCGGAGCAAATGGCTACACCTTC | CASSGPGLPGANGYTF
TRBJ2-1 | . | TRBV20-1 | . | TGCAGTGCTAGAGGCGGCATACCCCAAGAGACCCAGTTCTTC | CSARGGIPQETQFF
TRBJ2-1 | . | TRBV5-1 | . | TGCGCCAGCAGCCTTACCCTCTTTGGGGCCAATGAGCTGTTCTTC | CASSLTLFGANELFF
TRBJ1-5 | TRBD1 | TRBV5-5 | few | TGTGCCAGCAGCTTAGCCCGTGGACAGGGCAATCAGCCCCAGCATTTT | CASSLARGQGNQPQHF
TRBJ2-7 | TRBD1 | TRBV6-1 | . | TGTGCCAGCAGGGCGGGACAGGGAAGTACTTACGAGCAGTACTTC | CASRAGQGSTYEQYF
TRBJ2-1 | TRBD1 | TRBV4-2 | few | TGTGCCAGCAGCCAACCTCGGGGGGACAGGGACTGTTATGAGCAGTTCTTC | CASSQPRGDRDCYEQFF
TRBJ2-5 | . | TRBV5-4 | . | TGTGCCAGCAGCTTGAAAGGCGCTGGGGGGGAGACCCAGTACTTC | CASSLKGAGGETQYF
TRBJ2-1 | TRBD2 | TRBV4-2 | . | TGTGCCAGCAGCCAAGATCCCCCTAGCGGGGGTAGGGATGAGCAGTTCTTC | CASSQDPPSGGRDEQFF
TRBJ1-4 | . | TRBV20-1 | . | TGCAGTGCTAGATCTGGGCCGCCGGGTGAAAAACTGTTTTTT | CSARSGPPGEKLFF
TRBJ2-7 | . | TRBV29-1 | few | TGCAGCGCCACCCAACAGACAGGTTCAACTACACTAAACTCCTACGAGCAGTACTTC | CSATQQTGSTTLNSYEQYF
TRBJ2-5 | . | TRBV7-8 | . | TGTGCCAGCAGCTTAGTCGGAGGCTTTAAAGAGACCCAGTACTTC | CASSLVGGFKETQYF
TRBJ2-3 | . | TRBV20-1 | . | TGCAGTGCTAGCCGGCGGGTCCAAACAGATACGCAGTATTTT | CSASRRVQTDTQYF
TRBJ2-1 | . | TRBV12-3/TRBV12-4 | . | TGTGCCAGCAGCCCAACCCCGCGGGGGCGCGAAGGGCATGAGCAGTTCTTC | CASSPTPRGREGHEQFF
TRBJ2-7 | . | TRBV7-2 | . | TGTGCCAGCAGCTTATGGGGGTTGGGCTACGAGCAGTACTTC | CASSLWGLGYEQYF
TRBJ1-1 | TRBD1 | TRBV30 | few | TGTGCCTGGAGTGCGTACAGGGGCATGAGCACTGAAGCTTTCTTT | CAWSAYRGMSTEAFF
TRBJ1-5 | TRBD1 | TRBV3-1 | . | TGTGCCAGCAGCCATCTCGGGACAGGAGGCGATCAGCCCCAGCATTTT | CASSHLGTGGDQPQHF
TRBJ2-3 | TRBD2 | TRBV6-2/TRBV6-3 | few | TGTGCCAGCAGTTATTTACTAGCGGGGGACACAGATACGCAGTATTTT | CASSYLLAGDTDTQYF
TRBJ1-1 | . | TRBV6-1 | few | TGTGCCAGCAGTGAGGCCTGGACGGATGAGAGTGAAGCTTTCTTT | CASSEAWTDESEAFF
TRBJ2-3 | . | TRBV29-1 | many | TGCAGCGTTAAAGCCTATCCATCTAGCACAGATACGCAGTATTTT | CSVKAYPSSTDTQYF
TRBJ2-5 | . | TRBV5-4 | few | TGTGCCAGCAGCCATGTTTCAGCGAACCAAGAGACCCAGTACTTC | CASSHVSANQETQYF
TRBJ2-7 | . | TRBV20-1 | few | TGCAGTGCTCAAGCCTACGAGCAGTACTTC | CSAQAYEQYF
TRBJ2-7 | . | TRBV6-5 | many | TGTGCCAGCTACTCTCTAGCGTACGAGCAGTACTTC | CASYSLAYEQYF
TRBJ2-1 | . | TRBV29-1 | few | TGCAGCGTTGAAAAGGGATACAATGAGCAGTTCTTC | CSVEKGYNEQFF